This TCR beta chain emerged from a study of blood T cell repertoires in COVID-19 (dated by TCRdb to 2019 to 2021). For context, the study as a whole: Samples from collaborators originated in the United States, Italy and Spain and spanned both the acute and convalescent phases of COVID-19. The material from the prospective study consisted of cDNA or gDNA derived from T cells, B-cell-depleted T cells, or PBMCs. The dataset comprised deeply sampled blood TCRbeta repertoires from subjects exposed to, actively infected with, or recovered from COVID-19. The repertoires were released in a freely available public database meant as a resource for research on the immune response to SARS-CoV-2. The samples were drawn from two sources: the first 160 participants of the ongoing ImmuneRACE study, and fewer than 1,500 subjects contributed by 6 global collaborators. The sample metadata nearly always contained a de-identified subject ID, COVID-19 status, age in years and sex. Where available, HLA class I and class II types were obtained from metadata supplied by the sample provider rather than from assay-based typing.

Points on this clone: The antigen this receptor binds is unknown. No base qualities exist here, and no much larger clone lies one base off it.

The collaborating institutions used their own protocols to collect whole blood in K2EDTA tubes. For TCRbeta analysis, collaborators shipped samples in one of three forms: frozen whole blood, isolated PBMCs, or DNA extracted from either of those sample types. The research as a whole found: The amount of clinical and demographic metadata varied by source and participant and was provided uncurated.

TCRbeta CDR3 regions were amplified from genomic DNA by means of the immunoSEQ Assay, a bias-controlled multiplex PCR. In the source study's methods: Within the assay, amplification of reference gene primers was used to estimate how many nucleated cells each sample contained. To quantify the absolute abundance of each unique TCRbeta CDR3 rearrangement, sequence reads were collapsed and filtered. For each sample, productive Simpson clonality was calculated as the square root of Simpson's diversity index across productive rearrangements. The table was pulled from immuneACCESS by TCRdb, which kept in-frame rearrangements only. Such tables lose some clones; where checked, under half of the loss comes from unresolved V genes, and the rest has no known cause. V, J and clone size were drawn from that table, and D and trimming were deduced from the DNA. For this sample the table gives approximately 100,000 clones, of which approximately 90% were detected only once. The ten largest clones take up 17% of the sample.

After removal of 5 bases from V and 3 bases from J, the junction retains 5 bases not matched to a gene. The CDR3 runs 14 residues from the cysteine to the phenylalanine. Only CDR3 DNA remains: 42 bases, in frame from the first base. The germline V gene encodes CDR1 LNHDA and CDR2 SQIVND (reference sequence). This receptor was identified in a man between 45 and 60 years old with acute or convalescent COVID-19. Sequenced: peripheral blood. Here the chain combines TRBV19 and TRBJ2-7, with TRBD1 matching 9 junction bases. Read as DNA, the sequence is TGTGCCAGTAGTGCAGGACAGGGGCTCTACGAGCAGTACTTC. Translated, this is CASSAGQGLYEQYF.